This T cell receptor beta chain is from a study of blood T cell repertoires in COVID-19. In the source study's methods: The authors estimated nucleated cell counts from reference gene primer amplification. Sequencing was performed with immunoSEQ multiplex PCR; in TCRdb, only in-frame clones are kept and a portion is missing. V, J and clone size derive from that table, while D and trimming were established from the DNA sequence. The sample includes about 240,000 clones, just under 85% of them seen just once. Per the germline V gene, CDR1 is SGHRS and CDR2 is YFSETQ. The CDR3 totals 15 residues. The junction had 9 bases not matched to a gene; V was cut back by 4 bases and J by 3 bases.

The rearrangement joins TRBV5-1 to TRBJ1-1; 7 bases are shared with TRBD1. Sequencing used peripheral blood. The clonotype originates from a woman aged 80 or older with acute or convalescent COVID-19. The CDR3 DNA reads TGCGCCAGCAGCGACAGGGTTGGAGGGTACACTGAAGCTTTCTTT. Protein sequence: CASSDRVGGYTEAFF.